This TCR beta chain was recorded in a study of cytomegalovirus exposure and HLA in healthy donors listed by TCRdb under 2017. At the level of the whole study: A later analysis indicated that the 90 to 150 validation repertoires were generated on the platform also employed for the approximately 690 repertoires of the first cohort. The study aimed to test whether signatures of past pathogen exposure could be identified by cataloging public T cell receptors. In addition to the first cohort of 666 subjects, a separate validation cohort of approximately 120 different subjects was used. High-throughput TCR immunosequencing, statistical association of individual TCRs with disease status, and machine learning were combined to predict cytomegalovirus infection status.

Results the study describes overall, beyond this receptor: According to the authors, the approach could potentially be generalized to other disease states and immunological phenotypes. A later analysis found that TCRs clustered in the first cohort also tended to co-occur in the 130 or so validation repertoires, with approximately 95% of cluster scores above 0. In vitro tests confirmed that a few of the cytomegalovirus-associated TCR beta chains recognize cytomegalovirus antigens. Cytomegalovirus status was reported to be diagnosed by the classifier with high specificity and sensitivity in both the original and validation cohorts. The study gave a list of some 150 TCR beta chains associated with cytomegalovirus. A later analysis had no HLA typing for the validation cohort, so co-occurrence there was scored across all 130 or so repertoires. Most TCR sequences were seen in very few donors, while some public TCRs were found in many individuals.

A word on this clone: Its antigen has not been determined. It has no much larger one-base neighbor in the sample; base qualities were not kept.

The germline V gene provides CDR1 SGHRS and CDR2 YFSETQ. The junction shows trimming of 4 bases on V and 2 bases on J, plus 13 bases between the germline ends. Counted from cysteine to phenylalanine, this CDR3 has 14 amino acids. CDR3 DNA is the only sequence kept; it has 42 bases, read in frame from the first base. The donors belonged to the validation cohort of over a hundred subjects, which was separate from the 666-subject first cohort. The protocol used for the library was the immunoSEQ multiplex PCR assay. As for the authors' bioinformatics: A statistical classification framework was developed to diagnose cytomegalovirus status using the catalog of TCR beta chain sequences. TCRdb obtained this table from immuneACCESS and retained in-frame rearrangements with V and J assigned. These tables miss some clones; where compared with another copy, unresolved V genes account for less than half of the shortfall, and the remainder is unexplained. D and trimming were read from the DNA, whereas the V and J calls and clone size are those reported in that table. The sample contains about 160,000 clones, roughly 90% of them found a single time. The top ten clonotypes cover more than 2% of the sample.

The V and J genes are TRBV5-1 and TRBJ2-7; TRBD2 is perhaps the D gene, given 6 matching bases. The clonotype originates from a woman between 18 and 30 years old in good health and CMV-seronegative. Material for sequencing was PBMCs. The nucleotide sequence reads TGCGCCAGCAGCCTTGATCCGGGAGCCTACGAGCAGTACTTC. Its protein is CASSLDPGAYEQYF.